Listed below are T cell receptor beta chains from one sample, sequenced in a study of blood T cell repertoires in COVID-19. Here immunoSEQ multiplex PCR was the method, and the copy in TCRdb shows in-frame clones only, minus some. There are under 400,000 clones in the sample; around 87% occur only once, and 1.5% to 2.5% lies in the top ten. The specimen was PBMCs or T cells enriched from blood (not recorded which). The source of these receptors is a man in his forties in a cohort exposed to, infected with or recovered from COVID-19 (not recorded which). CDR3s include the opening cysteine and the closing phenylalanine or tryptophan. The D gene is left open where the match is weak. Clone size, where shown, is once, few, many, or a class for clones that have expanded.

J gene	V gene	clone size	D gene	CDR3 length	CDR3 DNA	CDR3 protein
TRBJ2-7	TRBV5-6	-	-	13	TGTGCCAGCAGCTTGGACAGGCTCTACGAGCAGTACTTC	CASSLDRLYEQYF
TRBJ2-1	TRBV6-6	-	-	13	TGTGCCAGCAGTTATTACCAGGGCGGTGAGCAGTTCTTC	CASSYYQGGEQFF
TRBJ2-3	TRBV5-1	-	-	16	TGCGCCAGCAGCTTGGGTAACCCAGGGAGCACAGATACGCAGTATTTT	CASSLGNPGSTDTQYF
TRBJ2-5	TRBV5-4	-	-	13	TGTGCCAGCAGCTTAGGAGAGCAAGAGACCCAGTACTTC	CASSLGEQETQYF
TRBJ1-1	TRBV5-1	-	TRBD1	13	TGCGCCAGCAGCTTGGGACAGGGCTTTAAAGCTTTCTTT	CASSLGQGFKAFF
TRBJ2-5	TRBV11-2	-	-	15	TGTGCCAGCAGCTTAGGAGGGGGAGGGGGGGAGACCCAGTACTTC	CASSLGGGGGETQYF
TRBJ2-7	TRBV11-2	-	-	14	TGTGCCAGCAGCAGTGGATCGGGAATCCACGAGCAGTACTTC	CASSSGSGIHEQYF
TRBJ1-5	TRBV27	-	-	13	TGTGCCACCAAAGGACGGGGGAGTCAGCCCCAGCATTTT	CATKGRGSQPQHF
TRBJ2-1	TRBV2	-	TRBD1	14	TGTGCCAGCATCCAGGGACAGGGTTATAATGAGCAGTTCTTC	CASIQGQGYNEQFF
TRBJ2-1	TRBV5-3	-	TRBD2	23	TGTGCCAGAAGCCTCTGGGGGTGGCGGGGGACTAGCGGAGCCCGTGGCTCCTACAATGAGCAGTTCTTC	CARSLWGWRGTSGARGSYNEQFF
TRBJ1-2	TRBV7-6	-	-	16	TGTGCCAGCAGCTTACAGGCAGGGGTTTATAACTATGGCTACACCTTC	CASSLQAGVYNYGYTF
TRBJ1-3	TRBV15	few	TRBD1	19	TGTGCCACCAGCAGAGTAGGGACAGGGTATGAGGCTTACGGAAACACCATATATTTT	CATSRVGTGYEAYGNTIYF
TRBJ2-7	TRBV6-5	-	-	15	TGTGCCAGCAGTTACTCGAGACAGTTATCGTACGAGCAGTACTTC	CASSYSRQLSYEQYF
TRBJ1-2	TRBV13	-	TRBD1	14	TGTGCCAGCAGCTTACAGGGGGCAGGGTATGGCTACACCTTC	CASSLQGAGYGYTF
TRBJ1-2	TRBV2	-	TRBD1	16	TGTGCCAGCAGTGAAGTCGGGCTGGCAGGGGGAAACGGCTACACCTTC	CASSEVGLAGGNGYTF
TRBJ2-7	TRBV10-3	-	TRBD1	15	TGTGCCATCAGTGACCGGGACAGGCAACCCTACGAGCAGTACTTC	CAISDRDRQPYEQYF
TRBJ2-5	TRBV7-9	-	TRBD1	13	TGTGCCAGCAGCTCCCCAGGGGGTGAGACCCAGTACTTC	CASSSPGGETQYF
TRBJ1-6	TRBV11-3	once	-	17	TGTGCCAGCAGCCCTGACAGGACCGTTATCTATAATTCACCCCTCCACTTT	CASSPDRTVIYNSPLHF
TRBJ2-5	TRBV6-2/TRBV6-3	many	TRBD2	13	TGTGCCAGCAGTCGGACTAGGATGGAGACCCAGTACTTC	CASSRTRMETQYF
TRBJ1-6	TRBV6-5	-	-	15	TGTGCCAGCAGTTACGGTCACGCGGGAACGACACCCCTCCACTTT	CASSYGHAGTTPLHF
TRBJ1-1	TRBV30	-	-	13	TGTGCCTGGAGTAAGGGTCGGGGGACTGAAGCTTTCTTT	CAWSKGRGTEAFF
TRBJ1-5	TRBV30	once	TRBD1	13	TGTGCCTGGGGCGGACAGGTCAATCAGCCCCAGCATTTT	CAWGGQVNQPQHF
TRBJ1-1	TRBV7-3	-	-	16	TGTGCCAGCAGCTTAACGGCTCCAGGGAGGCACACTGAAGCTTTCTTT	CASSLTAPGRHTEAFF
TRBJ2-7	TRBV7-2	-	TRBD2	17	TGTGCCAGCAGCTTAGGTGGAGCGGGAGGGATACAGGGCGAGCAGTACTTC	CASSLGGAGGIQGEQYF
TRBJ2-1	TRBV2	-	TRBD1	14	TGTGCCAGCAGCGTGGGGGTAGGGGGCCATGAGCAGTTCTTC	CASSVGVGGHEQFF
TRBJ1-2	TRBV6-1	-	-	15	TGTGCCAGCAGTGAACCCCCGACCCGAGGCTATGGCTACACCTTC	CASSEPPTRGYGYTF
TRBJ2-7	TRBV7-2	-	-	10	TGTGCCAGGCGCCGTTACGAGCAGTACTTC	CARRRYEQYF
TRBJ1-1	TRBV4-1	-	TRBD1	14	TGCGCCAGCAGCCAATTACAGGGGGTACGCGAAGCTTTCTTT	CASSQLQGVREAFF
TRBJ1-2	TRBV5-6	-	TRBD1	13	TGTGCCAGTAGCCGACAGGGGGACTATGGCTACACCTTC	CASSRQGDYGYTF
TRBJ1-1	TRBV29-1	-	-	14	TGCAGCGTCGCGTCTCAGGTCGCTAACACTGAAGCTTTCTTT	CSVASQVANTEAFF
TRBJ2-7	TRBV2	-	TRBD1	12	TGTGCCAGCAGTCAACAGGGGTTGGAGCAGTACTTC	CASSQQGLEQYF
TRBJ1-2	TRBV18	-	TRBD1	16	TGTGCCAGCTCACACCCTCCGGGACAGACCAACTATGGCTACACCTTC	CASSHPPGQTNYGYTF
TRBJ2-3	TRBV28	many	TRBD1	16	TGTGCCAGCAGTTCACCGGGACAGGGAGGCACAGATACGCAGTATTTT	CASSSPGQGGTDTQYF
TRBJ2-1	TRBV2	once	TRBD2	15	TGTGCCAGCAGTGGGCCGGGACTATCGAGCAATGAGCAGTTCTTC	CASSGPGLSSNEQFF
TRBJ2-1	TRBV10-1	-	TRBD2	15	TGCGCCAGCAGGGACGGACTAGCGGGAGGCCATGAGCAGTTCTTC	CASRDGLAGGHEQFF